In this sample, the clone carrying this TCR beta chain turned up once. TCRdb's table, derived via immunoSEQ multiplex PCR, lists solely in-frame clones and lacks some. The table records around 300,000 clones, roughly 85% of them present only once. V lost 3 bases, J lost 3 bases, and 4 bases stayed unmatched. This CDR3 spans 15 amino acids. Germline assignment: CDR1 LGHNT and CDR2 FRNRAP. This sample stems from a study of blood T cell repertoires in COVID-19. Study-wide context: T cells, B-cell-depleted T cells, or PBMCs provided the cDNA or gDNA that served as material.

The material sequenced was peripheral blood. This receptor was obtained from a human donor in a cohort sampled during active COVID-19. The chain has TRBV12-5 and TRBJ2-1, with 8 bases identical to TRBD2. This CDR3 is CASGFSGASYNEQFF. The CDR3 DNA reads TGTGCTAGTGGTTTTAGCGGGGCGAGCTACAATGAGCAGTTCTTC.